Listed below are T cell receptor beta chains from one sample, sequenced in a study of T cell repertoires in cytomegalovirus infection. Their recognized antigens are unknown. TCRdb passed the reads through MiXCR, listing each CDR3 protein once. Of approximately 770,000 distinct CDR3 sequences in the sample, about 28% were seen once. The input for sequencing was cultured CD8+ T cells from PBMCs, taken from culture after CMV antigen stimulation. The receptors were sampled from a human donor in good health (CMV status not recorded). Some clones in this sample may be carry-over from other donors' samples. The CDR3 runs from the conserved cysteine through the conserved F or W. D genes are given only for firm matches. Size values are once, few and many counts, or a class for expanded clones, and some rows have none.

clone_size d_call j_call v_call cdr3_nt cdr3_aa
NA TRBD1 TRBJ2-5 TRBV7-4 TGTGCCAGCAGCGTCGGGACAGGGGAACAAGAGACCCAGTACTTC CASSVGTGEQETQYF
NA NA TRBJ2-7 TRBV5-5 TGTGCCAGCACCATTATCACCGGGACGGCAACCTACGAGCAGTACTTC CASTIITGTATYEQYF
NA NA TRBJ2-3 TRBV6-1 TGTGCCAGCAGTGAAAAGACTCTCTGGGCGGATACGCAGTATTTT CASSEKTLWADTQYF
NA TRBD1 TRBJ2-3 TRBV11-1 TGTGCCAGCAGCTTCCAAGGAGGGACAGGGAAGAAAGATACGCAGTATTTT CASSFQGGTGKKDTQYF
once NA TRBJ2-3 TRBV15 TGTGCCACCAGCAGAGATCTTAACTCCCCTAGCACAGATACGCAGTATTTT CATSRDLNSPSTDTQYF
NA TRBD1 TRBJ1-1 TRBV7-9 TGTGCCAGCAGCTTAGCAGACAGGGTACGGTCGAACACTGAAGCTTTCTTT CASSLADRVRSNTEAFF
NA NA TRBJ1-1 TRBV29-1 TGCAGTGCCCCGACTGGAACTGAAGCTTTCTTT CSAPTGTEAFF
NA TRBD1 TRBJ2-7 TRBV20-1 TGCAGTGCTACCTGGGACAGGGACTACGAGCAGTACTTC CSATWDRDYEQYF
few NA TRBJ1-6 TRBV4-1 TGCGCCAGCAGCCAGAACCCAGGGGACTCCTATAATTCACCCCTCCACTTT CASSQNPGDSYNSPLHF
NA NA TRBJ2-1 TRBV7-9 TGTGCCAGCAGCCCGGCGGGGTTCTCCTACAATGAGCAGTTCTTC CASSPAGFSYNEQFF
NA TRBD1 TRBJ1-1 TRBV14 TGTGCCAGCAGCCAATGGACAGGTCCTATGAACACTGAAGCTTTCTTT CASSQWTGPMNTEAFF
few NA TRBJ1-1 TRBV6-5 TGTGCCAGCAGTTACAAGTGGCTGCGGGGTGAAGCTTTCTTT CASSYKWLRGEAFF
many TRBD1 TRBJ2-7 TRBV12-3/TRBV12-4 TGTGCCAGCAAAACCGGGACAGACTTAAACTTC CASKTGTDLNF
few NA TRBJ2-5 TRBV27 TGTGCCAGCAGTTTCGGGGGAAGCAAAGAGACCCAGTACTTC CASSFGGSKETQYF
NA TRBD2 TRBJ2-7 TRBV6-1 TGTGCCAGCAGTACCCCCCAGCGGGGGTGGTACGAGCAGTACTTC CASSTPQRGWYEQYF
few NA TRBJ2-2 TRBV4-1 TGCGCCAGCAGCCGGACTGTTACGGTAACCGGGGAGCTGTTTTTT CASSRTVTVTGELFF
few TRBD2 TRBJ2-1 TRBV7-9 TGTGCCAGCAGCCCGGCCGGGACTAGCGGATACAATGAGCAGTTCTTC CASSPAGTSGYNEQFF
many NA TRBJ1-6 TRBV19 TGTGCCAGTAGTGTGGGACTTAATTCACCCCTCCACTTT CASSVGLNSPLHF
NA NA TRBJ1-1 TRBV5-4 TGTGCCAGCAGCTCACCCGAGGACGGTGGTGAAGCTTTCTTT CASSSPEDGGEAFF
NA TRBD2 TRBJ2-5 TRBV7-9 TGTGCCAGCAGCTTCTCAAAAGCGGGGGTCGGGGAGACCCAGTACTTC CASSFSKAGVGETQYF
NA TRBD2 TRBJ2-2 TRBV14 TGTGCCAGCAGCCAAGAGGGGACGACTAGCGGGGGAGGCGGGGAGCTGTTTTTT CASSQEGTTSGGGGELFF
NA NA TRBJ1-1 TRBV6-2/TRBV6-3 TGTGCCAGCACCCCAGAGGTGTCAGGGACGGTGTACACTGAAGCTTTCTTT CASTPEVSGTVYTEAFF
few TRBD1 TRBJ2-5 TRBV7-9 TGTGCCAGCAGCTGGGGACAGAAAAAAGAGACCCAGTACTTC CASSWGQKKETQYF
NA NA TRBJ1-1 TRBV7-9 TGTGCCAGCAGCTCAGAAAGGGATGGGAACGCTGAAGCTTTCTTT CASSSERDGNAEAFF
few NA TRBJ2-6 TRBV10-3 TGTGCCATCATGAACTCCAGGGAAAGCTCTGGGGCCAACGTCCTGACTTTC CAIMNSRESSGANVLTF
many NA TRBJ2-1 TRBV7-2 TGTGCCAGCAGCTCGCGACCAGAGGGGGATGAGCAGTTCTTC CASSSRPEGDEQFF
NA NA TRBJ1-1 TRBV11-2 TGTGCCAGCAGCTTAGTCGGTTGGACTGAAGCTTTCTTT CASSLVGWTEAFF
NA NA TRBJ2-3 TRBV12-3/TRBV12-4 TGTGCCAGCAGTTTTCGGGCCTTTAGCACAGATACGCAGTATTTT CASSFRAFSTDTQYF
few NA TRBJ2-2 TRBV5-1 TGCGCCAGCCGGGAAACCGGCAACGGGGAGCTGTTTTTT CASRETGNGELFF
NA NA TRBJ2-1 TRBV6-5 TGTGCCAGCAGTTACTCGATTTATGGGGCCGCGGGGAATGAGCAGTTCTTC CASSYSIYGAAGNEQFF
NA TRBD1 TRBJ2-1 TRBV5-1 TGCGCCAGCAGCTTGGACAGGGGGCTCGTTCGGGATGAGCAGTTCTTC CASSLDRGLVRDEQFF
NA TRBD2 TRBJ2-1 TRBV7-6 TGTGCCAGCAGCTTAGCATTCGGGGGGGCCCGATTAGATGAGCAGTTCTTC CASSLAFGGARLDEQFF
many NA TRBJ2-7 TRBV12-3/TRBV12-4 TGTGCCAGCAGTTCTACTAGCAAGTCCTACGAGCAGTACTTC CASSSTSKSYEQYF
few NA TRBJ1-2 TRBV4-3 TGCGCCAGCAGCCAAGAATGGCAGGGCCTCTATGGCTACACCTTC CASSQEWQGLYGYTF
NA NA TRBJ1-6 TRBV7-6 TGTGCCAGCAGTCCCCCGGGGGCAGGCAATTCACCCCTCCACTTT CASSPPGAGNSPLHF
NA TRBD2 TRBJ2-2 TRBV6-5 TGTGCCAGCAGCCAAGGGACTAGCCCCGGGGAGCTGTTTTTT CASSQGTSPGELFF
many TRBD1 TRBJ2-5 TRBV7-8 TGTGCCAGCAGCCCGGGACAGCTCACTCCACCCAGGGAGACCCAGTACTTC CASSPGQLTPPRETQYF
NA NA TRBJ1-1 TRBV5-1 TGCGCCAGCAGCGGAGGACAGAATGTTGAAGCTTTCTTT CASSGGQNVEAFF
many NA TRBJ2-2 TRBV7-6 TGTGCCAGCAGCTTAGTCCAGCCAGGGGAGCTGTTTTTT CASSLVQPGELFF
few NA TRBJ1-4 TRBV7-9 TGTGCCAGCAGCTTATTGACCGCTGGTTCAGCGGGGGAAAAACTGTTTTTT CASSLLTAGSAGEKLFF
NA TRBD1 TRBJ1-1 TRBV6-1 TGTGCCAGCAGACCACGACAGGGGGCCTACACTGAAGCTTTCTTT CASRPRQGAYTEAFF
few NA TRBJ1-3 TRBV10-3 TGTGCCACCGAGGCGGATAATTCTGGAAACACCATATATTTT CATEADNSGNTIYF
NA TRBD2 TRBJ2-1 TRBV5-1 TGCGCCAGCACTAGGGGGACTAGCGGGGGGATCGGCTACAATGAGCAGTTCTTC CASTRGTSGGIGYNEQFF
few TRBD2 TRBJ2-3 TRBV7-4 TGTGCCAGCAGCCCCATAGCGGGGGGGCAACGGGAGCTGCTCACAGATACGCAGTATTTT CASSPIAGGQRELLTDTQYF